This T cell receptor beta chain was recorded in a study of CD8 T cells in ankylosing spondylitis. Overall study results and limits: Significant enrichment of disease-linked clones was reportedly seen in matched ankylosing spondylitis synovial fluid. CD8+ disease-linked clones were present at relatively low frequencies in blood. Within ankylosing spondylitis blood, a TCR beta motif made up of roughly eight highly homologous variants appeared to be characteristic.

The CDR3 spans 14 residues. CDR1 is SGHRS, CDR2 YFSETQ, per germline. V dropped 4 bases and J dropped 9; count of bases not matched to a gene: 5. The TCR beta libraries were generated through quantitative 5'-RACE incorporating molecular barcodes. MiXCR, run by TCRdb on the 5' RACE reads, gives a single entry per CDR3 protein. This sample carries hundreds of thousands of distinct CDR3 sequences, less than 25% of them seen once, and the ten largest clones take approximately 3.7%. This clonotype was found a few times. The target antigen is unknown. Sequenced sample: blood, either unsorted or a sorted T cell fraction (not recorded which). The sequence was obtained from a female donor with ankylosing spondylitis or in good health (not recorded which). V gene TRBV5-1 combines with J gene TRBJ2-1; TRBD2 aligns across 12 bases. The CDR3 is CASSRGLAGREQFF. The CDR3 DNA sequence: TGCGCCAGCAGCCGAGGACTAGCGGGACGTGAGCAGTTCTTC.